This TCR beta chain was captured by sequencing in a study of regulatory T cells in long-lasting Graves disease. V shed 3 bases and J shed 2 bases, with 24 bases lying between them. The CDR3 consists of 19 residues. Looked up from germline, CDR1 is SNHLY and CDR2 is FYNNEI. Described time point: newly diagnosed GD, antithyroid drugs for less than 3 months. PBMC RNA served as the TCR library source. Findings and caveats of the study: More public clonotypes were shared by persistent patients (approximately 3,000) than by new patients (about 970).

This clonotype was recorded at least ten times. Its target is unknown. CDR3-region Arm-PCR and iRepertoire HTBI primers produced the TCR beta libraries. TCRdb reanalysed the multiplex PCR reads using MiXCR and keeps one entry per CDR3 protein. The table has 500,000 or so distinct CDR3 sequences, roughly 17% seen once. The same data also contributed to another study, on T cells in Graves' hyperthyroidism and ophthalmopathy. That study adds: The HTBI primer set was used in a first-round RT-PCR of the TCR CDR3. Most expanded thyroid clonotypes above 0.001 recurred in blood. The model identified upcoming ophthalmopathy a median roughly 6.5 months ahead of onset.

This sequence originates from a man aged 40-49 years with Graves disease. The sample consisted of peripheral blood mononuclear cells (PBMCs), taken at new diagnosis, from a patient treated with antithyroid drugs. This sequence joins TRBV2 and TRBJ2-3; D assignment may be TRBD1 or TRBD2 (6 bases each). CDR3 protein: CASSDKQGWERADTDTQYF. CDR3 sequence (DNA): TGTGCCAGCAGTGATAAGCAGGGGTGGGAGCGGGCCGACACAGATACGCAGTATTTT.